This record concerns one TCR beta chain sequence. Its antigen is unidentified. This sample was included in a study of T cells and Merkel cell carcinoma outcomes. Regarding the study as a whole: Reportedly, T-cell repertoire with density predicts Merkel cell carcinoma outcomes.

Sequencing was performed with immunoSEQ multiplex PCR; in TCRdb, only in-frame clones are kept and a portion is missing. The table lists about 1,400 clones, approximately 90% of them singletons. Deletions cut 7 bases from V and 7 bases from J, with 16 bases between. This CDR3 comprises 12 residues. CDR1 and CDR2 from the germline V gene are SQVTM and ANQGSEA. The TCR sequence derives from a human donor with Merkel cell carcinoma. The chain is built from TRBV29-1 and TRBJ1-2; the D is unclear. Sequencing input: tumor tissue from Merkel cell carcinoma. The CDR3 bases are TGCAGCGGGGGTGGGGTTTGGGTTGGCTACACCTTC. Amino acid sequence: CSGGGVWVGYTF.